The entry that follows covers one T cell receptor beta chain sequence. What it binds is unknown. The CDR3 runs 14 residues. Germline V gives CDR1 LGHNA, CDR2 YNFKEQ. V was pared by 4 bases and J by 6 bases, with 12 bases between. The data originate from a study of blood T cells in healthy people across ages. Whole-study findings and limits: Diversity estimates from one million T cells were considered underestimates. Higher diversity, along with more naive CD4+ cells, distinguished long-lived donors from aged donors.

A J-beta primer mix and a sample-barcoded 5' primer were used in a second PCR of about 6 to 12 cycles. Every cDNA molecule carried a tag from a template-switch adaptor bearing 12 random nucleotides. From the 5' RACE reads, TCRdb called clonotypes with MiXCR, one entry per CDR3 protein. The sample has about 780,000 distinct CDR3 sequences, 46% seen once. Every donor provided 9.5 to 10 milliliters of peripheral blood. The chain is built from TRBV4-2 and TRBJ2-2, with no clear D. The sample taken for sequencing was blood. The TCR sequence derives from a man of 80 years or more in good health. DNA for the CDR3: TGTGCCAGCAGCCCACGTGGGGTCGCCGGGGAGCTGTTTTTT. As protein: CASSPRGVAGELFF.